This T cell receptor (beta chain) derives from a study of blood T cell repertoires in COVID-19. Turning to the study itself: Spain, Italy and the United States supplied samples that represented acute and convalescent COVID-19. From T cells, B-cell-depleted T cells, or PBMCs came the material, which was cDNA or gDNA.

Some clones are missing from TCRdb's copy, which holds only in-frame ones; the method was immunoSEQ multiplex PCR. Among tens of thousands of clones, around 73% were seen once, and the ten largest hold roughly 7.5%. This clone was detected only a few times. Germline loops: CDR1 KGHSH, CDR2 LQKENI. The germline V and J ends were trimmed by 3 bases and 1 base, with 9 bases remaining between them. This CDR3 comprises 14 residues. This chain connects TRBV18 to TRBJ1-1; the D gene is possibly TRBD1 (5 bases). Sequencing input: peripheral blood. The sequence derives from a woman aged 55-69 years with acute or convalescent COVID-19. CDR3 coding DNA: TGTGCCAGCTCACCCCGGGGGGGGAACACTGAAGCTTTCTTT. It is translated as CASSPRGGNTEAFF.